What follows is one T cell receptor beta chain and its context. Ten or more counts support this clonotype. It has no known antigen specificity. One base away there is no much larger clone; base qualities are not given. The data derive from a study of blood T cells in healthy people across ages (dated by TCRdb to between 2014 and 2017). About the investigation overall: Template switching captured roughly one uniquely barcoded TCR beta cDNA molecule per two T cells in model experiments. The donors were divided into four age groups: young (average around 16 years), middle-aged (about 41), aged (approximately 64) and long-lived (82). Using the same blood draw, the study looked at two additional independent replicas of 1 million unique cDNA reads for two donors, one aged 18 to 29 and the other aged 80 or older. To avoid experimental bias, donors of different ages were spread randomly across the sequencing lanes. The study measured age-related changes in TCR beta repertoire diversity using deep sequencing normalized with unique cDNA molecular identifiers. Results and caveats for the whole study, not just this receptor: Compared with the aged group, the long-lived group had more naive CD4+ T cells, fewer expanded clones and increased TCR diversity, a pattern suggesting age selection. Conclusive comparison of naive and antigen-experienced compartments was prevented by the profiling of bulk unsorted PBMCs. Estimates of total diversity based on one million sequenced T cells were considered lower bounds and underestimates. As age increased, observed TCR beta diversity per million T cells dropped in a roughly linear way, and a significant reduction was already evident by age roughly 40. Because the CMV infection status of the donors was unknown, age-related changes in expanded clonotypes may potentially have been confounded. There was a strong correlation between observed TCR beta diversity and the percentage of naive T cells measured by flow cytometry.

The roughly 39 donors, aged about 6 to 100 years, were systemically healthy Caucasian individuals from Russia. Approximately 9.3 milliliters of peripheral blood were collected from each donor into EDTA-treated Vacutainer tubes. Ficoll-Paque density-gradient centrifugation was used to isolate PBMCs, with at least 6 million obtained per sample. Total RNA, at least 6 micrograms per sample, was extracted from PBMCs with Trizol reagent. For every donor, flow cytometry on a PBMC aliquot measured the percentage of naive CD45RAhigh/CD27high T cells. Germline trimming amounts to 11 bases on V and 2 bases on J, with 10 as the count of junction bases outside the gene matches. For CDR1 and CDR2, the germline V gene lists SGHTA and FQGNSA. Its CDR3 holds 15 amino acids, cysteine through phenylalanine. Kept here is only the CDR3 DNA, which spans 45 bases and is read in frame from base 1. The library was prepared using 5' RACE. Sequencing used an Illumina HiSeq 2500. A second PCR of roughly 6 to 11 cycles was run with a J-beta primer mix and a sample-barcoded 5' primer. Each TCR beta cDNA molecule received a unique molecular identifier from a template-switch 5' adaptor carrying 12 random nucleotides. Each sample yielded at least 3 million CDR3-containing paired-end reads. First-strand cDNA was synthesized from all RNA with the Mint cDNA synthesis kit, primed by a TRBC-specific oligonucleotide. All cDNA was treated with uracil-DNA glycosylase and then went through a first 18-cycle PCR with the universal primers M1SS and BC2_uni_R. The paper's data handling went like this. Each sample was normalized by randomly selecting 1 million high-quality reads, each carrying a distinct molecular identifier. Instead of being binned into consensus sequences, reads that shared molecular identifiers were thrown out. CDR3 identification, clonotype clustering and error correction used MiTCR with a Q25 quality threshold and the strictest error-elimination algorithm. A nonparametric unseen species model with Euler transformation was used to estimate lower-bound total TCR beta diversity. Starting from the raw public reads, TCRdb applied fastp trimming at Q25, assembled clones with MiXCR and retained in-frame beta chains. Rows matching on CDR3 protein sequence are summarized as one entry with the most common DNA and genes. The V and J calls shown here were made by TCRdb, not taken from the authors' results. The sample data list around 1,700,000 distinct CDR3 sequences, and about 30% of these were observed just once. Over 7% of the sample is in the top ten clones.

Sequencing input: blood. The sequence came from a woman aged 25 to 39 in good health. The V gene is TRBV7-2 and the J gene is TRBJ1-2; TRBD1 agrees with 11 junctional bases. The CDR3 corresponds to CAGEVGTGGNYGYTF. The DNA sequence is TGTGCCGGAGAAGTGGGGACAGGGGGGAACTATGGCTACACCTTC.